This T cell receptor (beta chain) is from a study of blood T cell repertoires in COVID-19. Study at large: Italy, Spain and the United States were the sources of the convalescent and acute COVID-19 samples. Nucleic acid was either cDNA or gDNA, and it came from T cells, B-cell-depleted T cells, or PBMCs.

V was shortened by 5 bases and J by 6 bases, with 9 bases between the two germline ends. The CDR3 extends over 12 amino acids. CDR1 SEHNR and CDR2 FQNEAQ come from the germline V gene (reference sequence). This clone was seen a handful of times. Method: immunoSEQ multiplex PCR; TCRdb's copy keeps in-frame clones and lacks some. The sample has 300,000 or so clones, around 90% seen once. Specimen: peripheral blood. The chain carries TRBV7-9 and TRBJ2-3; tentative D call: TRBD2 (6 bases). The clonotype comes from a woman in her 40s with acute or convalescent COVID-19. The CDR3, as DNA: TGTGCCAGCAGCCACGGAGGGGATACGCAGTATTTT. Residues: CASSHGGDTQYF.